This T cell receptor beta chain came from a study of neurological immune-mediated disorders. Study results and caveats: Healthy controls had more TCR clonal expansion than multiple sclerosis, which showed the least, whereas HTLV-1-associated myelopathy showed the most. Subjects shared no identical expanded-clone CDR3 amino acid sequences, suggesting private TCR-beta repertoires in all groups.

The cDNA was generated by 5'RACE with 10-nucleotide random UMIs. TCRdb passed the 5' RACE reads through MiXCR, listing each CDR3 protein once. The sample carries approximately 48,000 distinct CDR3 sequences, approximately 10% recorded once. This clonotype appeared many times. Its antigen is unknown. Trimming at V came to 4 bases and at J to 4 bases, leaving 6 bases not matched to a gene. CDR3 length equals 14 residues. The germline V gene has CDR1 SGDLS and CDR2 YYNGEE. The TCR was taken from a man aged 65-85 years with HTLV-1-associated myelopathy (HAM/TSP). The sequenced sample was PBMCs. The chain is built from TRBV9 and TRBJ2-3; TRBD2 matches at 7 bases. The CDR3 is CASSPGLVADTQYF. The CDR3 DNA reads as TGTGCCAGCAGCCCAGGACTAGTCGCAGATACGCAGTATTTT.